This entry lists 4 T cell receptor beta chains sequenced from one sample in a study of control samples from healthy donors and cancer patients. Here immunoSEQ multiplex PCR was the method, and the copy in TCRdb shows in-frame clones only, minus some. The sample gives 100,000 or so clones, 80% to 90% of which show up once; approximately 13% is in the top ten. The sequenced material came from blood. These receptors were obtained from a woman in her forties or fifties in good health.

The rearrangement uses TRBV5-4 and TRBJ2-3; no clear D gene. There are 15 residues in the CDR3. The V gene's germline CDR1 is SGHNT and CDR2 YYREEE (reference sequence). V gave up 2 bases and J gave up 0 bases, with 10 bases separating them. The CDR3 is CASSFEDSSTDTQYF. The CDR3 nucleotides read TGTGCCAGCAGCTTTGAAGATTCTAGCACAGATACGCAGTATTTT.

The chain recombines TRBV6-2 or TRBV6-3 with TRBJ1-5, with D uncertain. Germline V gene sequence: CDR1 MNHEY, CDR2 SVGEGT. This CDR3 is built from 15 residues. V was trimmed by 3 bases and J by 0 bases, leaving 9 bases between them. This CDR3 reads CASSYWGNSNQPQHF. In DNA form, the CDR3 reads TGTGCCAGCAGTTATTGGGGAAATAGCAATCAGCCCCAGCATTTT.

The rearrangement uses TRBV19 and TRBJ1-2; 9 bases align to TRBD1. V lost 7 bases to trimming and J lost 3 bases; unmatched junction nucleotides: 3. The CDR3 consists of 13 residues. Germline V gene sequence: CDR1 LNHDA, CDR2 SQIVND (reference sequence). CDR3: CASTTGGDYGYTF. The CDR3 DNA reads as TGTGCCAGTACAACAGGGGGCGACTATGGCTACACCTTC.

The V gene is TRBV5-8, the J gene TRBJ1-2; 8 bases map to TRBD1. With V trimmed by 5 bases and J by 4 bases, 10 bases remained unmatched. The CDR3 loop spans 15 amino acids. Germline assignment: CDR1 SGHTS and CDR2 YDEGEE. CDR3 bases: TGTGCCAGCAGTTTCGGACAGGGTCAGGGCTATGGCTACACCTTC. Encoded protein: CASSFGQGQGYGYTF.